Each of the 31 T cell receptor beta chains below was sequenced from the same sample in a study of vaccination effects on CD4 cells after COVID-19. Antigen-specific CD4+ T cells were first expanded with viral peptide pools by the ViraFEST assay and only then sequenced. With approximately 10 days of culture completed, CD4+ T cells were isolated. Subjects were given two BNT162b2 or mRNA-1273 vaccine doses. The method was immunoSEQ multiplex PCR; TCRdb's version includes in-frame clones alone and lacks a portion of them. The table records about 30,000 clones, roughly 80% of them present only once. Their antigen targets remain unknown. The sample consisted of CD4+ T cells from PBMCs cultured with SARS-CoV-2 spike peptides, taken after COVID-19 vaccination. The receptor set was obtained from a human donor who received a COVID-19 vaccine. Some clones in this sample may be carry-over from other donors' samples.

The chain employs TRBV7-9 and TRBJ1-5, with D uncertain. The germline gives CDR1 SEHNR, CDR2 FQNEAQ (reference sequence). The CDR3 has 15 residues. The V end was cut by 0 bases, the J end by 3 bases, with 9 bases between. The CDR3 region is CASSLAAGPNQPQHF. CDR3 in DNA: TGTGCCAGCAGCTTAGCTGCAGGACCCAATCAGCCCCAGCATTTT.

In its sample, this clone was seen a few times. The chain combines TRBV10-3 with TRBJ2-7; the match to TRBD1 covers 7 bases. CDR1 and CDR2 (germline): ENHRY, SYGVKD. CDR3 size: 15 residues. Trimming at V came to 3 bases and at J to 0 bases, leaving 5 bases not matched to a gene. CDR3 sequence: CAISDGAGGSYEQYV. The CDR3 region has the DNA TGTGCCATCAGTGATGGGGCAGGGGGCTCCTACGAGCAGTACGTC.

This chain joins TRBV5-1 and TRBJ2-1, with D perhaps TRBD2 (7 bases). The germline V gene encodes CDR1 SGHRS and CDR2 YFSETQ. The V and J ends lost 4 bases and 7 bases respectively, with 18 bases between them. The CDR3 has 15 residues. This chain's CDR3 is CASSPTGGLGNEQFF. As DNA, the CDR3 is TGCGCCAGCAGCCCGACGGGGGGCCTTGGTAATGAGCAGTTCTTC.

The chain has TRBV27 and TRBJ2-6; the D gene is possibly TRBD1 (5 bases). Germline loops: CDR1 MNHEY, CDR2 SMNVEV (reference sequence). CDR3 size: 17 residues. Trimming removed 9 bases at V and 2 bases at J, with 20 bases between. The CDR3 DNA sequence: TGTGCCAGTGCTTGGTTGTCAGGGTCCACTGGGGCCAACGTCCTGACTTTC. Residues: CASAWLSGSTGANVLTF.

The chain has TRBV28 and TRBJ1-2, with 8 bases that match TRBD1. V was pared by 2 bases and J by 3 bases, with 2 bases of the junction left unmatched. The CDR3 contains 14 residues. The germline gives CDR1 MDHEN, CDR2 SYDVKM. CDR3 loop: CASSLAGGDYGYTF. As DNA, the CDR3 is TGTGCCAGCAGTTTAGCAGGGGGCGACTATGGCTACACCTTC.

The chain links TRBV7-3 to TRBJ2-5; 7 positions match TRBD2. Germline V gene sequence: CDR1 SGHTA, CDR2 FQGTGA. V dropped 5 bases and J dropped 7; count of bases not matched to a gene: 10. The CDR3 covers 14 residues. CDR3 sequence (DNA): TGTGCCAGCAGCCCAGCGGGGCTACTAGGGACCCAGTACTTC. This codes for CASSPAGLLGTQYF.

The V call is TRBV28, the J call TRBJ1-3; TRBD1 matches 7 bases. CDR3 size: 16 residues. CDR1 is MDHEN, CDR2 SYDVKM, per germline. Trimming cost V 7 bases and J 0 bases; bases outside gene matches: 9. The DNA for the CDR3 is TGTGCCAGCATCAGGACAGGAGTTCACTCTGGAAACACCATATATTTT. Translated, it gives CASIRTGVHSGNTIYF.

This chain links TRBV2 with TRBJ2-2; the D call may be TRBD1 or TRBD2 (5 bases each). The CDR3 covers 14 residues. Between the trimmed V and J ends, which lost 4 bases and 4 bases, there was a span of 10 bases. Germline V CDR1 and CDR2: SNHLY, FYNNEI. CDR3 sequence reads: CASSAGPSTGELFF. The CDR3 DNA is TGTGCCAGCAGTGCGGGGCCTAGCACCGGGGAGCTGTTTTTT.

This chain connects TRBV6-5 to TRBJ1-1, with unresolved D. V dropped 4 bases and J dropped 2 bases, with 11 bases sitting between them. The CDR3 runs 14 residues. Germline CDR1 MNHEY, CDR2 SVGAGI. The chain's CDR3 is CASSSAQVNTEAFF. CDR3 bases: TGTGCCAGCAGTTCAGCCCAGGTAAACACTGAAGCTTTCTTT.

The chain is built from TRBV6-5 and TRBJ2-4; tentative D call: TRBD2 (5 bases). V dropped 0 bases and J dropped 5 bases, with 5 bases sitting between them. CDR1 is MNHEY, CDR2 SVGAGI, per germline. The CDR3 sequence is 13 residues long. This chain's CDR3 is CASSYSGENIQYF. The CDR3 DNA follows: TGTGCCAGCAGTTACTCGGGAGAAAACATTCAGTACTTC.

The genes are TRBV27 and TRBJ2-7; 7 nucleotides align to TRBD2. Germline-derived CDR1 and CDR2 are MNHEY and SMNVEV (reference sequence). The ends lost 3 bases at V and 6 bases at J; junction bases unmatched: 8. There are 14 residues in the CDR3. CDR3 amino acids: CASSFDRTRGEQYV. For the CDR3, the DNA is TGTGCCAGCAGTTTCGACCGGACTAGGGGCGAGCAGTACGTC.

CDR3 sequence (DNA): TGTGCCAGCACCGTAGACAGGGCCCAAGAGACCCAGTACTTC. This translates into CASTVDRAQETQYF. The V and J genes are TRBV5-8 and TRBJ2-5, with 7 bases identical to TRBD1. J gave up 1 base and V 6 bases, and 6 bases lay outside the gene matches. Germline assignment: CDR1 SGHTS and CDR2 YDEGEE. This CDR3 is 14 amino acids long.

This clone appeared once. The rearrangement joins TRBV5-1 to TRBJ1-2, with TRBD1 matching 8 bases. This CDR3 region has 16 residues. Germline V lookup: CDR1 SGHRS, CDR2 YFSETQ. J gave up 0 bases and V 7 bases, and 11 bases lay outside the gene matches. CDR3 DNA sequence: TGCGCCAGCGGGACCGCTCAGGGGGCGGCTAACTATGGCTACACCTTC. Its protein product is CASGTAQGAANYGYTF.

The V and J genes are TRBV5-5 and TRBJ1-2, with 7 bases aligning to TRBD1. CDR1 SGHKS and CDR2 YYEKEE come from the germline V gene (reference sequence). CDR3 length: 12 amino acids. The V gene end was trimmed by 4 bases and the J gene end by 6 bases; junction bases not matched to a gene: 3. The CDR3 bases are TGTGCCAGCAGCACGACAGGGAATGGCTACACCTTC. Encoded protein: CASSTTGNGYTF.

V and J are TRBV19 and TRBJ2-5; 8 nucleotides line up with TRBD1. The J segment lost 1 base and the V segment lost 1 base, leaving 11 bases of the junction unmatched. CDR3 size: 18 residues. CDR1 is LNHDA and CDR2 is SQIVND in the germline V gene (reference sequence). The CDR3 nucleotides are TGTGCCAGTAGTATAGGTAGGACAGGGTATACACCCCAAGAGACCCAGTACTTC. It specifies CASSIGRTGYTPQETQYF. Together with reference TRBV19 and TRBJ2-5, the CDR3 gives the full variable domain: DGGITQSPKYLFRKEGQNVTLSCEQNLNHDAMYWYRQDPGQGLRLIYYSQIVNDFQKGDIAEGYSVSREKKESFPLTVTSAQKNPTAFYLCASSIGRTGYTPQETQYFGPGTRLLVL.

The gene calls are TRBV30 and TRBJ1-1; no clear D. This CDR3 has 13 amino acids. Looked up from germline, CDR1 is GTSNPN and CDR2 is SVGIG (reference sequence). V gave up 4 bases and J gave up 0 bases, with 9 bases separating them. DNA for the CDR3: TGTGCCTGGATCGAAGGTGTGAACACTGAAGCTTTCTTT. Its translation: CAWIEGVNTEAFF.

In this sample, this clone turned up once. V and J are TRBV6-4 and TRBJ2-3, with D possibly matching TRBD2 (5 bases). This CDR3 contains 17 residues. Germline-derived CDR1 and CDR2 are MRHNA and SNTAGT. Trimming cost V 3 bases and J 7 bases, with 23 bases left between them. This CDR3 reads CASSEGSAGGFKNTQYF. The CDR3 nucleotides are TGTGCCAGCAGTGAGGGCAGCGCCGGAGGTTTTAAGAATACGCAGTATTTT.

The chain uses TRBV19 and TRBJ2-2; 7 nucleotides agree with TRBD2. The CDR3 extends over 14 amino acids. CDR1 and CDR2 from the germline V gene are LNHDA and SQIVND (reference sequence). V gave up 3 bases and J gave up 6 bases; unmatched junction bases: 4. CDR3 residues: CASSIGGGAGELFF. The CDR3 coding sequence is TGTGCCAGTAGTATTGGGGGGGGAGCCGGGGAGCTGTTTTTT. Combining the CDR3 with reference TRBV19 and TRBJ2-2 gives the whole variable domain DGGITQSPKYLFRKEGQNVTLSCEQNLNHDAMYWYRQDPGQGLRLIYYSQIVNDFQKGDIAEGYSVSREKKESFPLTVTSAQKNPTAFYLCASSIGGGAGELFFGEGSRLTVL.

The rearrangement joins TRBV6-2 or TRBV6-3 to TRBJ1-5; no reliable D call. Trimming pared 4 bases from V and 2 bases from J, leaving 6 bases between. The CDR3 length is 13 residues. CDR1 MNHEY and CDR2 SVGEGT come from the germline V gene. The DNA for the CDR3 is TGTGCCAGCAGTTCAGACGGCAATCAGCCCCAGCATTTT. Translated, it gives CASSSDGNQPQHF.

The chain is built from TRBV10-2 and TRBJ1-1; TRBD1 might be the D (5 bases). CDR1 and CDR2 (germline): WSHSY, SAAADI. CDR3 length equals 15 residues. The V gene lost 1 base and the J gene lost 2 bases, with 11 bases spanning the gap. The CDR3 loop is CASSELLGANTEAFF. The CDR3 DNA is TGCGCCAGCAGTGAGTTATTAGGGGCTAACACTGAAGCTTTCTTT.

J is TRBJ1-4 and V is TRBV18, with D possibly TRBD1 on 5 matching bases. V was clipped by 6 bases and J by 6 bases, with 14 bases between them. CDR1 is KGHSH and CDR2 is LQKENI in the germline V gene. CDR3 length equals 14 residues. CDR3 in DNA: TGTGCCAGCTCGTCCCAGGGCCGAGATGAAAAACTGTTTTTT. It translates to CASSSQGRDEKLFF.

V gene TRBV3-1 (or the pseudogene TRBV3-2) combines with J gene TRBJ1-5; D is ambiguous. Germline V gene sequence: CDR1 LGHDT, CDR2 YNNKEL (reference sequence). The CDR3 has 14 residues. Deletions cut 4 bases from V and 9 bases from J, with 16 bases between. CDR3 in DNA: TGTGCCAGCAGCCCTATGGGCAGTTCACCGCCCCAGCATTTT. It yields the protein CASSPMGSSPPQHF.

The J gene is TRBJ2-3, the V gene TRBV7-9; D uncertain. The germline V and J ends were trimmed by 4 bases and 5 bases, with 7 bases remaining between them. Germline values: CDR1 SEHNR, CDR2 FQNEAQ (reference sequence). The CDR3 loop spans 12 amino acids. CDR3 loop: CASSSVGDTQYF. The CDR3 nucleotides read TGTGCCAGCAGCTCGGTCGGAGATACGCAGTATTTT. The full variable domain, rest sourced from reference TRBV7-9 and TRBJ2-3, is DTGVSQNPRHKITKRGQNVTFRCDPISEHNRLYWYRQTLGQGPEFLTYFQNEAQLEKSRLLSDRFSAERPKGSFSTLEIQRTEQGDSAMYLCASSSVGDTQYFGPGTRLTVL.

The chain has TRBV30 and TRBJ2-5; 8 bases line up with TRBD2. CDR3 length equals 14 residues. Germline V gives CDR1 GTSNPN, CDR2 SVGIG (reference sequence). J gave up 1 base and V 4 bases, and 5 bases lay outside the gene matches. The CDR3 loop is CAWNPSGGQETQYF. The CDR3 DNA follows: TGTGCCTGGAATCCGAGCGGGGGCCAAGAGACCCAGTACTTC.

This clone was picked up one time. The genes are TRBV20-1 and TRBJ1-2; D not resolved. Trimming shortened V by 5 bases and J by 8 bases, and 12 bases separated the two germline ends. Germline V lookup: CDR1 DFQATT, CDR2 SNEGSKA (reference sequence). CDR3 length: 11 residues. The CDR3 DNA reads TGCAGTGCTCGGACTACGTCGGGCTACACCTTC. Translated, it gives CSARTTSGYTF.

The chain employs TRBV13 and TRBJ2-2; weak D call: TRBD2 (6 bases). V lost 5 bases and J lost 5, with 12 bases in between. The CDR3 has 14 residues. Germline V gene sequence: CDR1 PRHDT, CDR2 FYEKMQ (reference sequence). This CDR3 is CASSRLAQTGELFF. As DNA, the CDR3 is TGTGCCAGCAGCCGGCTAGCGCAAACCGGGGAGCTGTTTTTT.

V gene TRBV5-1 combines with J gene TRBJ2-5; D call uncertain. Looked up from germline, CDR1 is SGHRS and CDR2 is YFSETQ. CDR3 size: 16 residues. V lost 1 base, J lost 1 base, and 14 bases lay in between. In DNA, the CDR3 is TGCGCCAGCAGCTTGTCAGGAGCCTCGGCCCAAGAGACCCAGTACTTC. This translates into CASSLSGASAQETQYF.

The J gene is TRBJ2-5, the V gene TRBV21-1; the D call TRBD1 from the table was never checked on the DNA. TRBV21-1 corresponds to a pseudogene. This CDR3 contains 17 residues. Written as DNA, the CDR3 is TGTGCCAGCAGCAAAACCCCCGGCAGGGTGGATCAAGAGACCCAGTACTTC. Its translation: CASSKTPGRVDQETQYF.

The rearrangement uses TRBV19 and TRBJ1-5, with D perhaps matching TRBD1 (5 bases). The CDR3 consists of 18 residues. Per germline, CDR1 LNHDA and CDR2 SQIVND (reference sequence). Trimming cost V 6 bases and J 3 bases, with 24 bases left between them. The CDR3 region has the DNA TGTGCCAGTAGGCCCATAATGGCAACAGGCACTAACAATCAGCCCCAGCATTTT. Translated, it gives CASRPIMATGTNNQPQHF.

The CDR3 DNA follows: TGTGCCAGCAGCCAATTGGGGACAGGGGAGACTGAAGCTTTCTTT. It specifies CASSQLGTGETEAFF. The chain carries TRBV7-2 and TRBJ1-1; 10 bases fit TRBD1. With V trimmed by 5 bases and J by 5 bases, 8 bases remained unmatched. The CDR3 contains 15 residues. Germline V gene sequence: CDR1 SGHTA, CDR2 FQGNSA.

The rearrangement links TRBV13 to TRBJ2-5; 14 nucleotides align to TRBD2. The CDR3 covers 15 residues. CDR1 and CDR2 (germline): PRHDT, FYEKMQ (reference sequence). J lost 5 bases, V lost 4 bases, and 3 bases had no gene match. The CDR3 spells CASSWRTSGGETQYF. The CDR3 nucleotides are TGTGCCAGCAGCTGGAGGACTAGCGGGGGGGAGACCCAGTACTTC.